One T cell receptor beta chain is described in this entry. Only a few counts were recorded for this clonotype. The target of this receptor is not known. One base away there is no much larger clone; base qualities are not given. The sample comes from a study of early T cells in non-severe SARS-CoV-2 infection (dated by TCRdb to the early 2020s). As for the study more broadly: Bulk RNA from unsorted whole blood was used for TCR sequencing, so alpha and beta chains could not be paired. Summary of the overall study and its limitations: VDJdb matching was skewed toward anti-spike CD8 responses, so virus-specific expansions were likely underestimated and private and CD4 specificities were missed.

The library was obtained by 5' RACE. Reads for this sample came from a NextSeq 500. Unique molecular identifiers were attached to individual cDNA molecules in the TCR library protocol so that sequencing error and PCR bias could be corrected. Both TCR alpha and beta chains were sequenced, and tight co-correlation was observed between alpha and beta sequence abundances in each sample. In the original analysis: Decombinator V4 was used to perform V gene, J gene and CDR3 annotation of TCR sequences. Expanded TCRs were defined as changing significantly between any two time points under a Poisson model with p below 0.0001. TCR abundances were normalised to the total number of TCRs sequenced in each sample and reported as counts per million. MAIT TCRs were defined by TRAV1-2 paired with TRAJ12, TRAJ20 or TRAJ33, and iNKT TCRs by TRAV10 paired with TRAJ18. VDJdb, accessed on 1 November 2021, was searched for TCRs annotated for CMV, EBV and SARS-CoV-2, and TCRs annotated for more than one antigen were excluded. TCRdb cleaned the public reads at Q25 with fastp, built clones with MiXCR and kept in-frame beta chains. Records with the same CDR3 protein are collapsed into one entry carrying the most frequent genes and DNA. The V and J calls follow TCRdb's processing rather than the paper's. A total of about 110,000 distinct CDR3 sequences appear in this sample, roughly 12% of them only once. The ten largest clones capture about 4% of the sample.

CDR1 and CDR2, looked up from the germline V gene, are SQVTM and ANQGSEA. The CDR3 contains 15 residues, cysteine and phenylalanine counted. The read is trimmed to its CDR3 DNA, 45 bases read in frame from base 1. The junction shows trimming of 0 bases on V and 2 bases on J, plus 13 bases between the germline ends. The study was a case-control design nested within a healthcare worker cohort in London, UK, with weekly nasopharyngeal swab PCR tests and blood sampling. Between 23 and 31 March 2020, the week of the UK lockdown, healthcare workers were enrolled and then followed up weekly for as long as 16 weeks.

The sample in question was whole blood, obtained at baseline. This sequence uses TRBV29-1 and TRBJ1-2; TRBD1 is a weak D gene call, 6 bases matching. The sequence came from an adult who was a healthcare worker with PCR-confirmed SARS-CoV-2 infection or an uninfected control (not recorded which). The nucleotides are TGCAGCGTTGAAGAAGTGGACAGACTAAACTATGGCTACACCTTC. Protein translation: CSVEEVDRLNYGYTF. Reference TRBV29-1 and TRBJ1-2 genes cover what lies past the CDR3, so the full variable domain is SAVISQKPSRDICQRGTSLTIQCQVDSQVTMMFWYRQQPGQSLTLIATANQGSEATYESGFVIDKFPISRPNLTFSTLTVSNMSPEDSSIYLCSVEEVDRLNYGYTFGSGTRLTVV.